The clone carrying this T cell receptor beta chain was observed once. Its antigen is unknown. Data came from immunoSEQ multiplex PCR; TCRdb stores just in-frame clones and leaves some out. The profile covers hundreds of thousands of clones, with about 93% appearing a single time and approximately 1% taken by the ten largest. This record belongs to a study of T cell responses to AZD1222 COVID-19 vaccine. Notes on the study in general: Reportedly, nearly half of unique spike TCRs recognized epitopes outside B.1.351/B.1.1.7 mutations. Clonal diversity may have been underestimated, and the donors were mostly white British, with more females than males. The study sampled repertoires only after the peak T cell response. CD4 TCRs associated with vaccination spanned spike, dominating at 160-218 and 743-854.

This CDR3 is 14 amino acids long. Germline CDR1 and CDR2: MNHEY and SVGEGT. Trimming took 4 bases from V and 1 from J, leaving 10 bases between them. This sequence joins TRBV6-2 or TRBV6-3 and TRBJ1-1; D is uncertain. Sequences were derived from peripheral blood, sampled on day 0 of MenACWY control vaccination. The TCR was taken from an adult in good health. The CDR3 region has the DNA TGTGCCAGCAGTTGGCGGGATCGGAACACTGAAGCTTTCTTT. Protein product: CASSWRDRNTEAFF.